These T cell receptor beta chains were read from a single sample in a study of shared clonotypes between healthy human individuals. Here immunoSEQ multiplex PCR was the method, and the copy in TCRdb shows in-frame clones only, minus some. The sample lists under 850,000 clones; more than 85% were seen once. The sequenced sample was naive CD8+ T cells sorted from blood. The receptors here all came from a man in his thirties or forties in good health. The CDR3 runs from the conserved cysteine through the conserved F or W. A D gene is named only where the DNA matches it firmly. Only part of the rows carry a size: once, few, many, or a class if the clone is expanded.

>few|TRBJ2-7|TRBV10-1|14|TRBD1
CASSGTGQPYEQYF
TGCGCCAGCAGCGGGACAGGGCAACCTTACGAGCAGTACTTC
>NA|TRBJ2-5|TRBV25-1|11|NA
CASITGETQYF
TGTGCCAGCATAACGGGAGAGACCCAGTACTTC
>NA|TRBJ2-3|TRBV7-2|15|TRBD2
CASSALAGMADTQYF
TGTGCCAGCAGCGCACTAGCGGGAATGGCAGATACGCAGTATTTT
>once|TRBJ1-2|TRBV27|13|NA
CASSFIQGTGYTF
TGTGCCAGCAGTTTTATACAGGGTACTGGCTACACCTTC
>NA|TRBJ2-2|TRBV5-5|15|TRBD1
CASSGHRQGAGELFF
TGTGCCAGCAGCGGGCATAGACAGGGTGCCGGGGAGCTGTTTTTT
>NA|TRBJ2-2|TRBV9|15|TRBD1
CASSTTGAHTGELFF
TGTGCCAGCAGCACGACAGGGGCTCACACCGGGGAGCTGTTTTTT
>NA|TRBJ2-1|TRBV28|15|TRBD1
CASSLSWQGVNEQFF
TGTGCCAGCAGTTTAAGTTGGCAGGGGGTAAATGAGCAGTTCTTC
>NA|TRBJ1-1|TRBV11-2|14|TRBD1
CASSVTGYDTEAFF
TGTGCCAGCAGCGTGACAGGGTATGACACTGAAGCTTTCTTT
>NA|TRBJ2-3|TRBV27|12|TRBD1
CASRTGTDTQYF
TGTGCCAGCCGGACAGGGACAGATACGCAGTATTTT
>NA|TRBJ2-2|TRBV27|14|TRBD2
CASSEGTSPGELFF
TGTGCCAGCAGCGAGGGGACTAGCCCCGGGGAGCTGTTTTTT
>NA|TRBJ2-1|TRBV9|16|NA
CASSVEVSRPRNEQFF
TGTGCCAGCAGCGTAGAAGTCTCGAGGCCCCGTAATGAGCAGTTCTTC
>NA|TRBJ2-1|TRBV15|13|TRBD2
CATSGREYNEQFF
TGTGCCACCAGCGGGCGGGAGTACAATGAGCAGTTCTTC
>NA|TRBJ2-7|TRBV27|11|NA
CASFGRYEQYF
TGTGCCAGCTTTGGGCGGTACGAGCAGTACTTC
>NA|TRBJ2-3|TRBV27|17|NA
CASSLSPDYLYTDTQYF
TGTGCCAGCAGTTTATCCCCCGACTACCTCTACACAGATACGCAGTATTTT
>NA|TRBJ2-3|TRBV6-4|13|NA
CASSDSNTDTQYF
TGTGCCAGCAGTGACTCGAACACAGATACGCAGTATTTT
>NA|TRBJ2-7|TRBV27|16|TRBD2
CASSFRLAGGPEEQYF
TGTGCCAGCAGTTTCCGACTAGCGGGAGGGCCGGAGGAGCAGTACTTC
>NA|TRBJ2-1|TRBV7-9|17|TRBD2
CASSLSRAGRAFDEQFF
TGTGCCAGCAGCTTAAGTCGGGCCGGGAGGGCCTTCGATGAGCAGTTCTTC
>NA|TRBJ2-5|TRBV11-2|13|NA
CASSPAVQETQYF
TGTGCCAGCAGCCCGGCGGTCCAAGAGACCCAGTACTTC
>NA|TRBJ1-5|TRBV27|14|NA
CASSLSGGSQPQHF
TGTGCCAGCAGTTTATCAGGGGGTAGTCAGCCCCAGCATTTT
>NA|TRBJ2-7|TRBV4-1|14|NA
CASKHRDGDYEQYF
TGCGCCAGCAAACATCGGGACGGAGACTACGAGCAGTACTTC
>NA|TRBJ2-1|TRBV4-1|13|NA
CASSKSLATSQFF
TGCGCCAGCAGCAAAAGTTTGGCCACTTCTCAGTTCTTC
>NA|TRBJ1-3|TRBV29-1|13|NA
CSVEQGTGNTIYF
TGCAGCGTCGAACAGGGTACTGGAAACACCATATATTTT
>once|TRBJ1-1|TRBV12-5|14|NA
CASGSARGNTEAFF
TGTGCTAGTGGTTCGGCCCGGGGGAACACTGAAGCTTTCTTT
>NA|TRBJ1-2|TRBV11-2|13|NA
CASSLDNSLDYTF
TGTGCCAGCAGCTTAGATAACAGCCTTGACTACACCTTC
>NA|TRBJ2-7|TRBV30|14|NA
CAWNGLTPANEQYF
TGTGCCTGGAACGGACTTACCCCGGCGAACGAGCAGTACTTC
>NA|TRBJ2-7|TRBV2|15|NA
CASSDPGSVSYEQYF
TGTGCCAGCAGTGATCCGGGAAGCGTTTCCTACGAGCAGTACTTC
>NA|TRBJ1-2|TRBV27|13|TRBD1
CASTKGAGYGYTF
TGTGCCAGCACAAAGGGGGCCGGCTATGGCTACACCTTC
>NA|TRBJ2-7|TRBV25-1|13|NA
CASSGPGVYEQYF
TGTGCCAGCAGTGGACCGGGGGTCTACGAGCAGTACTTC
>NA|TRBJ2-3|TRBV4-1|16|NA
CASSQGRGNPSDTQYF
TGCGCCAGCAGCCAAGGTCGGGGTAACCCGTCAGATACGCAGTATTTT
>NA|TRBJ2-1|TRBV28|16|TRBD2
CASRTTGGDPYNEQFF
TGTGCCAGCAGGACTACCGGGGGGGATCCCTACAATGAGCAGTTCTTC
>few|TRBJ2-7|TRBV19|14|NA
CASSIQEGDNEQYF
TGTGCCAGTAGTATTCAGGAGGGCGACAACGAGCAGTACTTC
>NA|TRBJ2-2|TRBV10-3|17|TRBD2
CAISGPAGGGVTGELFF
TGTGCCATCAGTGGTCCAGCGGGAGGTGGAGTGACCGGGGAGCTGTTTTTT
>NA|TRBJ2-3|TRBV30|12|NA
CAWSEGPDTQYF
TGTGCCTGGAGCGAGGGTCCAGATACGCAGTATTTT
>NA|TRBJ1-5|TRBV28|14|NA
CASSLTDENQPQHF
TGTGCCAGCAGTTTAACCGATGAAAATCAGCCCCAGCATTTT
>NA|TRBJ2-1|TRBV27|13|NA
CASSLSPGLEQFF
TGTGCCAGCAGTTTATCGCCAGGGCTTGAGCAGTTCTTC
>NA|TRBJ2-1|TRBV29-1|14|TRBD1
CSVEVGGQGNEQFF
TGCAGCGTTGAAGTAGGGGGACAGGGCAATGAGCAGTTCTTC
>once|TRBJ2-7|TRBV4-3|15|NA
CASSQNRDSSYEQYF
TGCGCCAGCAGCCAAAACCGGGACTCCTCCTACGAGCAGTACTTC